This TCR beta chain was sequenced during a study of OX40 agonist ivuxolimab in advanced cancers. As for the study in general: Patients received ivuxolimab, an agonistic anti-OX40 (CD134) antibody. Patients were treated with intravenous ivuxolimab, dosed at 0.01 to 10 mg/kg and infused every 2 weeks. Dose-escalation patients' cancers were hepatocellular carcinoma, melanoma, renal cell or head and neck cancer.

Assay: immunoSEQ multiplex PCR; the TCRdb copy retains only in-frame clones and omits some. The table includes almost 85,000 clones, about 82% detected once. Study results and caveats: With doses of 0.1-3.0 mg/kg, partial responders showed among the lowest clonal expansion.

The CDR3 has 19 residues. Germline trimming cut 3 bases from V and 4 bases from J; bases unmatched to any gene: 13. Looked up from germline, CDR1 is SGHRS and CDR2 is YFSETQ. With regard to this clone: Its antigen is not known.

The V and J genes are TRBV5-1 and TRBJ2-2, with 12 bases matching TRBD2. The material sequenced was CD4+ or CD8+ T cells sorted from blood, taken in a trial of the OX40 agonist ivuxolimab. The TCR originated in an adult with an advanced solid tumor such as melanoma, head and neck, liver or kidney cancer. CDR3 protein: CASSSSPRLAGVPTGELFF. In DNA, the CDR3 is TGCGCCAGCAGCTCCTCTCCCCGACTAGCGGGGGTTCCCACCGGGGAGCTGTTTTTT.